This T cell receptor (beta chain) stems from a study of cytomegalovirus exposure and HLA in healthy donors. Study-wide results and caveats: TRBV6-2, TRBV6-3 and some other V segments were unresolvable in 87-base-pair reads.

The primer mix had 60 Vbeta and 13 Jbeta primers. Only in-frame clones appear in the TCRdb table, and some are missing; sequencing was by immunoSEQ multiplex PCR. Here the sample spans some 140,000 clones, 70% to 80% being singletons. On this clone itself: Its antigen remains unknown.

CDR1 is LNHDA, CDR2 SQIVND, per germline (reference sequence). The CDR3 is 13 residues long. The V and J ends lost 5 bases and 3 bases respectively, with 10 bases between them. The V gene is TRBV19, the J gene TRBJ2-5; tentatively, D is TRBD2 (5 bases). Sequenced sample: PBMCs. The TCR originated in a female donor in good health and CMV-seropositive. The CDR3 protein is CASSLSGKETQYF. CDR3 nucleotides: TGTGCCAGTAGTCTCTCGGGAAAAGAGACCCAGTACTTC.